The 20 T cell receptor beta chains below were found in one sample sequenced in a study of T-cell reconstitution after alpha-beta-depleted transplantation in children. Preparation of the TCRbeta library was carried out with unique molecular identifiers. TCRdb recomputed calls from the PCR reads with MiXCR, one row per CDR3 protein. The data show about 200,000 distinct CDR3 sequences, 5% to 7.5% seen once. Sequencing was performed on PBMCs, taken before TCRalphabeta/CD19-depleted stem cell transplant. These receptors all stem from a girl in the first two years of life with combined immunodeficiency, due to receive a stem cell transplant.

The rearrangement uses TRBV7-9 and TRBJ2-1; D is uncertain. V lost 7 bases, J lost 5 bases, and 12 bases lay in between. The CDR3 is made up of 13 amino acids. CDR1 is SEHNR and CDR2 is FQNEAQ in the germline V gene (reference sequence). The CDR3 loop reads CASTTGRNNEQFF. The DNA for the CDR3 is TGTGCCAGCACCACCGGCAGAAACAATGAGCAGTTCTTC. Based on the CDR3 plus reference TRBV7-9 and TRBJ2-1, the full variable domain is DTGVSQNPRHKITKRGQNVTFRCDPISEHNRLYWYRQTLGQGPEFLTYFQNEAQLEKSRLLSDRFSAERPKGSFSTLEIQRTEQGDSAMYLCASTTGRNNEQFFGPGTRLTVL.

The J gene is TRBJ2-7, the V gene TRBV4-3; tentatively, D is TRBD2 (6 bases). Per germline, CDR1 LGHNA and CDR2 YSLEER. There are 16 residues in the CDR3. Trimming pared 4 bases from V and 1 base from J, leaving 17 bases between. The CDR3 region is CASSPTTSGRSYEQYF. CDR3 nucleotides: TGCGCCAGCAGCCCCACCACAAGCGGGCGATCCTACGAGCAGTACTTC.

Many counts were recorded for this clonotype. The chain recombines TRBV4-2 with TRBJ1-6, with 7 bases that match TRBD1. Trimming at V came to 1 base and at J to 9 bases, leaving 6 bases not matched to a gene. In germline, CDR1 is LGHNA, CDR2 YNFKEQ. This CDR3 is 15 amino acids long. This CDR3 is CASSQAEGAASPLHF. The CDR3 coding sequence is TGTGCCAGCAGCCAAGCGGAGGGGGCGGCTTCACCCCTCCACTTT.

This clonotype appeared many times. The genes are TRBV4-3 and TRBJ2-7, with D uncertain. The CDR3 totals 14 residues. V was pared by 4 bases and J by 1 base, with 11 bases between. Per the germline V gene, CDR1 is LGHNA and CDR2 is YSLEER. CDR3 sequence reads: CASSPEDGSYEQYF. CDR3 nucleotides: TGCGCCAGCAGCCCAGAGGACGGGTCCTACGAGCAGTACTTC.

The table lists this clonotype with many counts. The CDR3 reads CASSQVGGTGEQYF. The DNA of the CDR3 is TGTGCCAGCAGCCAAGTAGGCGGGACAGGGGAGCAGTACTTC. V gene TRBV4-2 combines with J gene TRBJ2-7; 9 bases are a match to TRBD1. CDR3 length equals 14 residues. J lost 7 bases, V lost 1 base, and 5 bases had no gene match. CDR1 and CDR2 (germline): LGHNA, YNFKEQ.

The sample holds a few counts of this clonotype. The V call is TRBV15, the J call TRBJ1-2, with 8 bases matching TRBD1. The CDR3 consists of 16 residues. The V and J ends lost 2 bases and 4 bases, in that order; junction bases with no gene match: 9. Germline values: CDR1 LNHNV, CDR2 YYDKDF (reference sequence). The CDR3 region has the DNA TGTGCCACCAGCAGACGATTTGGACAGGGCGTCTATGGCTACACCTTC. This translates into CATSRRFGQGVYGYTF.

In its sample, this clonotype was seen many times. The chain joins TRBV4-1 to TRBJ1-5, with a weak D call TRBD1 (5 bases). From germline, CDR1 is MGHRA and CDR2 YSYEKL. The CDR3 totals 14 residues. Trimming pared 1 base from V and 3 bases from J, leaving 7 bases between. The CDR3 DNA reads as TGCGCCAGCAGCCAAGGACAGTTCAATCAGCCCCAGCATTTT. It specifies CASSQGQFNQPQHF.

This clonotype was picked up many times. The V gene is TRBV20-1, the J gene TRBJ2-6; D is ambiguous. Germline V gene lookup returns CDR1 DFQATT and CDR2 SNEGSKA (reference sequence). CDR3 length: 14 amino acids. V was cut by 6 bases and J by 0 bases, with 9 bases left in between. The CDR3 loop reads CSAKRPSGANVLTF. The CDR3 bases are TGCAGTGCCAAGAGGCCCTCTGGGGCCAACGTCCTGACTTTC.

This clonotype was counted a few times. The chain is built from TRBV10-3 and TRBJ2-5, with 7 bases aligning to TRBD2. V lost 10 bases and J lost 4; bases outside the gene matches: 9. The germline V gene has CDR1 ENHRY and CDR2 SYGVKD. The CDR3 spans 13 residues. The CDR3 loop is CASSRTRGETQYF. CDR3 in DNA: TGTGCCAGTTCGAGGACTAGGGGAGAGACCCAGTACTTC.

This clonotype has a count of ten or more. The V call is TRBV4-3, the J call TRBJ2-7; 8 bases match TRBD2. The CDR3 contains 14 residues. The V gene end was trimmed by 4 bases and the J gene end by 6 bases; junction bases not matched to a gene: 8. The V gene's germline CDR1 is LGHNA and CDR2 YSLEER. CDR3 sequence reads: CASSPPGGPTEQYF. CDR3 coding DNA: TGCGCCAGCAGCCCCCCGGGAGGGCCGACCGAGCAGTACTTC.

At least ten counts were recorded for this clonotype. The chain has TRBV5-1 and TRBJ2-7, with 9 bases that match TRBD1. The CDR3 extends over 17 amino acids. Germline V gene lookup returns CDR1 SGHRS and CDR2 YFSETQ. Trimming took 1 base from V and 2 from J; bases not matched to a gene: 10. The CDR3 nucleotides are TGCGCCAGCAGCTTGTATCCGTGGGACAGGGCCCCCTACGAGCAGTACTTC. Translation: CASSLYPWDRAPYEQYF. Looking up the rest from reference TRBV5-1 and TRBJ2-7 gives the full variable domain: KAGVTQTPRYLIKTRGQQVTLSCSPISGHRSVSWYQQTPGQGLQFLFEYFSETQRNKGNFPGRFSGRQFSNSRSEMNVSTLELGDSALYLCASSLYPWDRAPYEQYFGPGTRLTVT.

This clonotype was recorded only once. The rearrangement joins TRBV25-1 to TRBJ2-7; TRBD2 agrees at 10 bases. Trimming removed 5 bases from V and 2 bases from J; junction bases left unmatched: 9. The CDR3 has 16 amino acids. Per germline, CDR1 MGHDK and CDR2 SYGVNS. The CDR3, as DNA: TGTGCCAGCAGTCCATCAACTAGCGGGAATACCTACGAGCAGTACTTC. Translating gives CASSPSTSGNTYEQYF.

This clonotype was found many times. The V gene is TRBV20-1, the J gene TRBJ2-7; 9 positions agree with TRBD2. Germline trimming cut 3 bases from V and 2 bases from J; bases unmatched to any gene: 11. Per germline, CDR1 DFQATT and CDR2 SNEGSKA (reference sequence). CDR3 size: 16 residues. The CDR3 coding sequence is TGCAGTGCTAGCCCCAGGGAGCGGGGGGCCCCCTACGAGCAGTACTTC. As protein: CSASPRERGAPYEQYF.

This clonotype was observed at least ten times. The CDR3 protein is CASGLLGYNEQFF. In nucleotides, the CDR3 is TGTGCCAGCGGGCTCTTAGGCTACAATGAGCAGTTCTTC. The V gene is TRBV3-1, the J gene TRBJ2-1, with D unresolved. V gave up 8 bases and J gave up 3 bases, with 11 bases separating them. Germline V gene lookup returns CDR1 LGHDT and CDR2 YNNKEL (reference sequence). The CDR3 totals 13 residues.

This clonotype was seen repeatedly, ten times or more. The chain combines TRBV7-8 with TRBJ2-7; no clear D. Germline-derived CDR1 and CDR2 are SGHVS and FQNEAQ. With 3 bases removed from V and 4 bases from J, the gap between germline ends came to 13 bases. This CDR3 contains 14 residues. Written as DNA, the CDR3 is TGTGCCAGCAGCTTCGTGACACCGGGTTACGAGCAGTACTTC. It yields the protein CASSFVTPGYEQYF.

This clonotype showed up many times. The gene calls are TRBV9 and TRBJ2-3; unclear D gene. The CDR3 length is 12 residues. V was clipped by 0 bases and J by 3 bases, with 2 bases between them. Germline values: CDR1 SGDLS, CDR2 YYNGEE. This chain's CDR3 is CASSVGTDTQYF. The CDR3 DNA reads as TGTGCCAGCAGCGTAGGTACAGATACGCAGTATTTT.

This clonotype appeared a few times. The V and J genes are TRBV25-1 and TRBJ1-3; no firm D call. V was pared by 1 base and J by 0 bases, with 13 bases between. The CDR3 length is 17 residues. Germline CDR1 MGHDK, CDR2 SYGVNS. The CDR3 nucleotides are TGTGCCAGCAGTGAATTGAATGTGAAGCGCTCTGGAAACACCATATATTTT. Protein product: CASSELNVKRSGNTIYF.

In its sample, this clonotype was seen many times. The chain uses TRBV6-2 or TRBV6-3 and TRBJ2-7; maybe TRBD2 (6 bases). The CDR3 contains 13 residues. V was clipped by 3 bases and J by 7 bases, with 13 bases between them. Germline V lookup: CDR1 MNHEY, CDR2 SVGEGT. The DNA for the CDR3 is TGTGCCAGCAGTTATGGAGGGGTTACGGAGCAGTACTTC. Translation gives CASSYGGVTEQYF.

This clonotype has a handful of counts. The V and J genes are TRBV24-1 and TRBJ2-3, with TRBD2 as a possible D gene (6 bases). V was trimmed by 3 bases and J by 5 bases, leaving 8 bases between them. The CDR3 is 13 amino acids. Per germline, CDR1 KGHDR and CDR2 SFDVKD. CDR3 residues: CATSDPAGDTQYF. DNA for the CDR3: TGTGCCACCAGTGATCCAGCGGGAGATACGCAGTATTTT.

This clonotype appeared many times. The chain links TRBV20-1 to TRBJ2-7, with a possible D match to TRBD2 (5 bases). CDR3 size: 14 residues. V shed 3 bases and J shed 2 bases, with 14 bases lying between them. Germline loops: CDR1 DFQATT, CDR2 SNEGSKA (reference sequence). The CDR3 reads CSARGLDGTYEQYF. The CDR3 DNA follows: TGCAGTGCTAGGGGTCTGGACGGGACCTACGAGCAGTACTTC.